The T cell receptor (beta chain) described here comes from a study of blood T cell repertoires in COVID-19. About the study: Samples representing acute and convalescent COVID-19 were sourced from the United States, Italy and Spain.

In the authors' workflow: Using reference gene primer amplification, nucleated cell counts were estimated. Only in-frame clones appear in the TCRdb table, and some are missing; sequencing was by immunoSEQ multiplex PCR. Clone size and the V and J calls come from that table; the DNA yielded D and trimming. The data contain 250,000 to 300,000 clones, 86% of them singletons. This clone showed up just once. Source material: peripheral blood. The TCR sequence derives from a man younger than 40 with active or convalescent COVID-19.

CDR3 sequence reads: CASSNSQGAEEKLFF. The DNA of the CDR3 is TGTGCCAGCAGCAACAGCCAGGGGGCAGAAGAAAAACTGTTTTTT. V gene TRBV7-9 combines with J gene TRBJ1-4, with 8 bases that match TRBD1. Trimming at V came to 5 bases and at J to 8 bases, leaving 10 bases not matched to a gene. Germline V gene lookup returns CDR1 SEHNR and CDR2 FQNEAQ (reference sequence). This CDR3 is built from 15 residues.